What follows is one TCR beta chain and its context. Antigen specificity is unknown. The data belong to a study of regulatory and conventional T cells in RAG deficiency. Study-level results: These Omenn syndrome Treg sorts may hold peripherally activated cells instead. Treg unique TCR beta sequences were approximately 100-fold fewer in Omenn syndrome and CID/AS patients than controls. Shorter CDR3s in all patient subsets; >80% Treg-Tconv overlap in Omenn.

The sorted conventional CD4+ T cells were CD25-low and CD127-high, with genomic DNA sequenced. The repertoire was sequenced with immunoSEQ multiplex PCR; TCRdb's copy has only in-frame clones and lacks some. Counted here are more than 2,000 clones, approximately 84% occurring once; the ten biggest clones make up 4.8%. Per germline, CDR1 ENHRY and CDR2 SYGVKD. V was cut by 6 bases and J by 10 bases, with 13 bases left in between. This CDR3 has 13 residues. The receptor comes from a human donor with RAG deficiency presenting as severe combined immunodeficiency. This chain links TRBV10-3 with TRBJ1-6, with D possibly being TRBD1 (5 bases). Sequencing used CD4+ effector T cells sorted from blood. CDR3: CAIRFQGESPLHF. CDR3 in DNA: TGTGCCATCAGATTTCAGGGAGAGTCACCCCTCCACTTT.